This TCR beta chain was profiled in a study of blood T cell repertoires in COVID-19 (dated by TCRdb to about 2020). The study in broad terms: Collaborator samples came from the United States, Italy and Spain and covered acute and convalescent phases of COVID-19. The material from the prospective study consisted of cDNA or gDNA derived from T cells, B-cell-depleted T cells, or PBMCs. The dataset comprised deeply sampled blood TCRbeta repertoires from subjects exposed to, actively infected with, or recovered from COVID-19. The sample metadata nearly always contained a de-identified subject ID, COVID-19 status, age in years and sex. Samples were obtained from the ongoing ImmuneRACE study (first 160 participants) and from roughly 1,300 subjects provided by 6 global collaborators. Where available, HLA class I and class II types were taken from metadata supplied by the sample provider and were not determined by assay-based typing. A freely available public database, intended as a resource for researchers studying the immune response to SARS-CoV-2, is where the repertoires were released.

TCRbeta CDR3 regions were amplified from genomic DNA by means of the immunoSEQ Assay, a bias-controlled multiplex PCR. Concerning the study's data processing: The number of nucleated cells in each sample was estimated by amplification of reference gene primers within the assay. To quantify the absolute abundance of each unique TCRbeta CDR3 rearrangement, sequence reads were collapsed and filtered. Productive Simpson clonality was computed per sample as the square root of Simpson's diversity index over productive rearrangements. What TCRdb holds here is the immuneACCESS table cut down to in-frame rearrangements. Part of the clones is not present; checked against another copy, under half of the missing clones reflect an unresolved V gene, and the others are unexplained. V, J and clone size reflect that table, while D and trimming were determined from the DNA. The sample includes under 300,000 clones, with 65% to 80% observed a single time. Roughly 4.2% of the sample is taken by the ten largest.

To note about this clone: There is no known antigen for this receptor. Per-base quality was not reported, and no clone a single base away is much larger than it.

CDR1 and CDR2 (LGHNA, YNFKEQ) derive from the germline V gene. Measured from the cysteine to the phenylalanine, the CDR3 is 17 residues long. Only the CDR3 DNA stays, 51 bases, in frame from base 1. Compared with germline, V lacks 1 base and J lacks 5 bases; bases without a gene match: 10. General study outcomes and caveats: The quantity of clinical and demographic metadata differed by source and by participant and was supplied without curation.

Each collaborating institution followed its own protocols to collect whole blood in K2EDTA tubes. For TCRbeta analysis, collaborators shipped samples in one of three forms: frozen whole blood, isolated PBMCs, or DNA extracted from either of those sample types. The sequence derives from a middle-aged woman with active or convalescent COVID-19. This receptor chain uses TRBV4-2 and TRBJ1-4, with 7 bases matching TRBD1. The sequenced sample consisted of peripheral blood. Here is the DNA: TGTGCCAGCAGCCAAGGGGCGACCGGGACAGCAAATGAAAAACTGTTTTTT. Its translation reads: CASSQGATGTANEKLFF.